This T cell receptor (beta chain) was captured by sequencing in a study of cytomegalovirus exposure and HLA in healthy donors. In the study overall: A preliminary data release comprised around 85 million unique TCRs obtained from HLA-typed donors.

A remark on this clone: Its antigen is undetermined.

The primer mix had 60 Vbeta and 13 Jbeta primers. Sequencing used immunoSEQ multiplex PCR; TCRdb keeps in-frame clones, though not all of them. The sample lists 150,000 to 180,000 clones; around 82% were seen once. Study-level findings and limits: In a later analysis, across HLA loci, associated TCR counts were highest for DRB1, lowest for HLA-C. The authors later linked a missense DCLRE1C variant to TCR beta V- and J-gene trimming. A few V segments could not be told apart, such as TRBV6-2 and TRBV6-3, and were left out.

The CDR3 covers 19 residues. Trimming shortened V by 2 bases and J by 0 bases, and 20 bases separated the two germline ends. The TCR was taken from a woman aged 45-60 years in good health and CMV-seropositive. The V and J genes are TRBV23-1 and TRBJ1-5; tentatively, D is TRBD1 (5 bases). TRBV23-1 is an open reading frame, and its role is uncertain. Sample: PBMCs. The CDR3, as DNA: TGCGCCAGCAGTCAAAAGGGGAACTCGCCTCCCAATAGCAATCAGCCCCAGCATTTT. Translated, it gives CASSQKGNSPPNSNQPQHF.